The clone carrying this TCR beta chain was detected only once. Its cognate antigen is unknown. Assay runs were performed at deep level. Replicate sorted-subset PCRs were loaded with roughly 200 ng DNA, 29,000 or so T cell genomes. Measured with immunoSEQ multiplex PCR; TCRdb has only the in-frame clones, and not every one. The sample contains some 2,500,000 clones, 85% to 95% of which appear only once. This entry belongs to a study of shared clonotypes between healthy human individuals. Study-wide findings and caveats: It was the non-shared clonotypes that had lower generation probabilities than clonotypes shared by all four donors. Larger richness was generally estimated for naive than memory subsets.

Germline V gene data show CDR1 as SGDLS and CDR2 as YYNGEE. The CDR3 is 15 residues long. Trimming took 4 bases from V and 2 from J, leaving 15 bases between them. The sample consisted of naive CD4+ T cells from PBMCs. Subset described: CD45RA+ positively selected. The source is a man between 18 and 35 years old in good health. Some clones in this sample may be carry-over from other donors' samples. V usage is TRBV9 and J usage is TRBJ1-2; TRBD1 might be the D (5 bases). The CDR3 nucleotides read TGTGCCAGCAGCTCTGTGGGGGGGAGGAACTATGGCTACACCTTC. Amino acids: CASSSVGGRNYGYTF.